The rows below give T cell receptor beta chains drawn from one sample of a study of beta chain features in type 1 diabetes. Some clones are missing from TCRdb's copy, which holds only in-frame ones; the method was immunoSEQ multiplex PCR. This sample has about 660,000 clones, with around an eighth found just once. The specimen was naive CD4+ T cells from blood. These receptors originate from a man younger than 35 with type 1 diabetes. The CDR3 runs from the conserved cysteine through the conserved F or W. A D gene is named only where the DNA matches it firmly. Some rows have no size entry. The others give once, few or many, or a class for an expanded clone.

D gene	clone size	J gene	V gene	CDR3 protein	CDR3 DNA
NA	NA	TRBJ2-2	TRBV20-1	CSARGTGELFF	TGCAGTGCTAGGGGAACCGGGGAGCTGTTTTTT
TRBD2	few	TRBJ2-3	TRBV11-2	CASSRDYTDTQYF	TGTGCCAGCAGCCGGGACTACACAGATACGCAGTATTTT
NA	NA	TRBJ1-4	TRBV7-2	CASSLRAWEANEKLFF	TGTGCCAGCAGCCTTAGGGCATGGGAGGCTAATGAAAAACTGTTTTTT
TRBD1	few	TRBJ2-7	TRBV4-2	CASSRSGTAYEQYF	TGTGCCAGCAGCAGGTCTGGGACAGCCTACGAGCAGTACTTC
TRBD1	few	TRBJ1-1	TRBV10-3	CAIGKGGARYTEAFF	TGTGCCATCGGCAAAGGGGGCGCGAGGTACACTGAAGCTTTCTTT
NA	NA	TRBJ2-7	TRBV19	CASRTTSQAVYEQYF	TGTGCCAGTAGGACGACGAGCCAGGCGGTCTACGAGCAGTACTTC
NA	few	TRBJ2-7	TRBV30	CAWSTNYEQYF	TGTGCCTGGAGTACCAACTACGAGCAGTACTTC
NA	NA	TRBJ2-1	TRBV6-5	CASSYRGDEQFF	TGTGCCAGCAGTTACCGCGGGGATGAGCAGTTCTTC
TRBD2	NA	TRBJ2-2	TRBV11-2	CASSSGLAGYPFTGELFF	TGTGCCAGCAGCTCCGGACTAGCGGGTTACCCTTTCACCGGGGAGCTGTTTTTT
TRBD1	NA	TRBJ2-1	TRBV7-9	CASRRDSNEQFF	TGTGCCAGCAGACGGGACAGCAATGAGCAGTTCTTC
NA	few	TRBJ2-1	TRBV4-1	CASSPSGLPTNEQFF	TGCGCCAGCAGCCCTTCTGGACTACCAACTAATGAGCAGTTCTTC
NA	few	TRBJ1-5	TRBV30	CAWSVQGGGQPQHF	TGTGCCTGGAGTGTACAAGGAGGAGGCCAGCCCCAGCATTTT
TRBD1	few	TRBJ2-4	TRBV10-3	CAISPGTGGNIQYF	TGTGCCATCAGTCCCGGGACAGGGGGAAACATTCAGTACTTC
NA	NA	TRBJ2-2	TRBV7-3	CASSRTGTNTGELFF	TGTGCCAGCAGCCGAACCGGGACCAACACCGGGGAGCTGTTTTTT
NA	few	TRBJ2-5	TRBV7-9	CAERQGLETQYF	TGTGCCGAACGCCAGGGATTGGAGACCCAGTACTTC
NA	NA	TRBJ1-2	TRBV6-6	CASSYLAEARSYGYTF	TGTGCCAGCAGTTACCTGGCAGAGGCGAGGAGTTATGGCTACACCTTC
TRBD1	few	TRBJ2-3	TRBV29-1	CSVEAGGVGDTQYF	TGCAGCGTTGAAGCAGGGGGAGTAGGGGATACGCAGTATTTT
NA	few	TRBJ1-5	TRBV28	CASSLLGQPQHF	TGTGCCAGCAGTTTATTAGGGCAGCCCCAGCATTTT
NA	few	TRBJ1-2	TRBV30	CAWSQEAGYTF	TGTGCCTGGAGTCAGGAGGCTGGCTACACCTTC
NA	few	TRBJ1-1	TRBV6-5	CASSPIGAGNTEAFF	TGTGCCAGCAGCCCGATTGGGGCAGGGAACACTGAAGCTTTCTTT
NA	NA	TRBJ2-1	TRBV29-1	CSVEVVRPYNEQFF	TGCAGCGTTGAAGTAGTCCGCCCCTACAATGAGCAGTTCTTC
NA	few	TRBJ2-5	TRBV5-1	CASSLVGGTPQETQYF	TGCGCCAGCAGCTTGGTAGGCGGGACACCCCAAGAGACCCAGTACTTC
NA	few	TRBJ2-1	TRBV4-2	CASRGGGAYNEQFF	TGTGCCAGCAGGGGAGGGGGGGCCTACAATGAGCAGTTCTTC
TRBD1	few	TRBJ2-3	TRBV30	CAWSYAGTGAGDTQYF	TGTGCCTGGAGTTACGCCGGGACAGGGGCTGGAGATACGCAGTATTTT
TRBD2	few	TRBJ2-5	TRBV25-1	CASSLAGGPGETQYF	TGTGCCAGCAGTTTAGCGGGAGGGCCGGGGGAGACCCAGTACTTC
TRBD1	few	TRBJ1-5	TRBV7-2	CASRPTGWESNQPQHF	TGTGCCAGCAGGCCGACAGGGTGGGAGAGCAATCAGCCCCAGCATTTT
TRBD2	NA	TRBJ2-7	TRBV19	CASSIGIAGAYEQYF	TGTGCCAGTAGTATAGGGATAGCGGGAGCTTACGAGCAGTACTTC
NA	NA	TRBJ2-5	TRBV5-1	CASSLDDGETQYF	TGCGCCAGCAGCTTGGACGATGGGGAGACCCAGTACTTC